This is a list of T cell receptor beta chains from one sample in a study of cytomegalovirus exposure and HLA in healthy donors. Data came from immunoSEQ multiplex PCR; TCRdb stores just in-frame clones and leaves some out. Its table records 200,000 to 250,000 clones. Sequenced sample: PBMCs. The receptors were gathered from a woman in her 30s in good health and CMV-seropositive. Both conserved end residues are part of each CDR3. D genes are given only for firm matches.

TRBD2 TRBJ2-5 TRBV7-9 CASSLGTSGTQETQYF TGTGCCAGCAGCTTAGGAACTAGCGGGACACAAGAGACCCAGTACTTC
TRBD2 TRBJ2-3 TRBV4-2 CASSQDPPASGAFTQYF TGTGCCAGCAGCCAAGACCCCCCAGCTAGCGGGGCATTTACGCAGTATTTT
. TRBJ2-5 TRBV6-5 CASSFYMRGSETQYF TGTGCCAGCAGTTTCTACATGAGGGGGAGCGAGACCCAGTACTTC
TRBD1 TRBJ2-7 TRBV5-8 CASSPKGTGDTYEQYF TGTGCCAGCAGCCCTAAGGGGACAGGGGATACCTACGAGCAGTACTTC
. TRBJ1-2 TRBV20-1 CSASSDYGYTF TGCAGTGCGTCCTCCGACTATGGCTACACCTTC
TRBD1 TRBJ1-2 TRBV5-8 CASWDRGDYGYTF TGTGCCAGCTGGGACAGGGGCGACTATGGCTACACCTTC
TRBD2 TRBJ2-2 TRBV2 CASGKGLAGLSGELFF TGTGCCAGCGGGAAGGGACTAGCGGGGTTGTCCGGGGAGCTGTTTTTT
. TRBJ1-2 TRBV4-1 CASSQDLGRSNYGYTF TGCGCCAGCAGCCAAGATCTCGGGAGGAGTAACTATGGCTACACCTTC
TRBD1 TRBJ2-7 TRBV19 CASSATGHSYF TGTGCCAGTAGTGCGACAGGGCACTCGTACTTC
. TRBJ2-3 TRBV11-3 CASSSGDTDTQYF TGTGCCAGCAGCTCAGGGGACACAGATACGCAGTATTTT
. TRBJ1-2 TRBV6-4 CASKITGGGGYTF TGTGCCAGCAAGATAACAGGCGGGGGCGGCTACACCTTC
. TRBJ2-1 TRBV7-9 CASSSYGGNEQFF TGTGCCAGCAGCTCATACGGGGGAAATGAGCAGTTCTTC
TRBD1 TRBJ2-5 TRBV11-3 CASSLGTGGETQYF TGTGCCAGCAGCTTGGGTACAGGGGGAGAGACCCAGTACTTC
TRBD1 TRBJ1-2 TRBV9 CASSPRDSNYGYTF TGTGCCAGCAGCCCCCGGGACAGCAACTATGGCTACACCTTC
. TRBJ1-1 TRBV9 CASSSRGGAKGTEAFF TGTGCCAGCAGCTCCCGGGGGGGGGCAAAGGGCACTGAAGCTTTCTTT
TRBD2 TRBJ2-2 TRBV7-2 CASRTSGSTGELFF TGTGCCAGCAGAACTAGCGGGAGCACCGGGGAGCTGTTTTTT
. TRBJ1-1 TRBV18 CASSPGGAENTEAFF TGTGCCAGCTCACCAGGGGGGGCAGAGAACACTGAAGCTTTCTTT
. TRBJ2-3 TRBV10-3 CAIQPGQSSTDTQYF TGTGCCATCCAACCCGGACAGTCAAGCACAGATACGCAGTATTTT
TRBD2 TRBJ2-5 TRBV9 CASSVRGRGPETQYF TGTGCCAGCAGCGTACGGGGGAGGGGCCCCGAGACCCAGTACTTC
. TRBJ2-3 TRBV7-9 CASSFGPSGTQYF TGTGCCAGCAGCTTTGGGCCTTCAGGCACGCAGTATTTT
TRBD1 TRBJ2-1 TRBV18 CASSLQQGTFNNEQFF TGTGCCAGCTCACTACAACAGGGGACCTTTAACAATGAGCAGTTCTTC
. TRBJ1-1 TRBV11-2 CASSLEGGMAFF TGTGCCAGCAGCTTAGAAGGGGGAATGGCTTTCTTT
. TRBJ1-1 TRBV7-9 CASSFTGYSTEAFF TGTGCCAGCAGCTTCACAGGTTACAGCACTGAAGCTTTCTTT
. TRBJ1-2 TRBV28 CASSLGAGYTF TGTGCCAGCAGTTTGGGAGCAGGCTACACCTTC
TRBD1 TRBJ2-7 TRBV2 CASTSSWTGGYEQYF TGTGCCAGCACCTCTTCGTGGACAGGGGGCTACGAGCAGTACTTC
TRBD2 TRBJ2-1 TRBV5-1 CATAGGLESYNEQFF TGCGCCACAGCGGGGGGCCTAGAGAGTTACAATGAGCAGTTCTTC
. TRBJ1-2 TRBV5-1 CASSWEGVGYTF TGCGCCAGCAGCTGGGAAGGGGTTGGCTACACCTTC
TRBD2 TRBJ2-1 TRBV6-5 CASTDLAGGPNEQFF TGTGCCAGCACCGACCTAGCGGGAGGGCCCAATGAGCAGTTCTTC
. TRBJ1-4 TRBV19 CASSIPGNGEKLFF TGTGCCAGTAGTATTCCGGGGAACGGGGAAAAACTGTTTTTT
TRBD2 TRBJ2-2 TRBV7-6 CASRLAENTGELFF TGTGCCAGTCGACTAGCGGAGAACACCGGGGAGCTGTTTTTT
TRBD2 TRBJ2-1 TRBV4-1 CASSQEPAGGSYNEQFF TGCGCCAGCAGCCAAGAGCCCGCGGGGGGGTCCTACAATGAGCAGTTCTTC
TRBD1 TRBJ1-1 TRBV6-4 CASSLVPGQGFGSRQDEAFF TGTGCCAGCAGTTTGGTTCCGGGACAGGGTTTCGGAAGCCGTCAGGATGAAGCTTTCTTT
. TRBJ2-5 TRBV27 CASSTRGGLETQYF TGTGCCAGCAGTACCAGGGGTGGATTAGAGACCCAGTACTTC
TRBD1 TRBJ2-7 TRBV4-1 CASSQDDRGSYEQYF TGCGCCAGCAGCCAAGATGACAGGGGGTCCTACGAGCAGTACTTC
. TRBJ2-3 TRBV7-2 CASSLTGEVDTQYF TGTGCCAGCAGCTTAACCGGGGAGGTTGATACGCAGTATTTT
. TRBJ2-3 TRBV6-5 CASSYSPKTDTQYF TGTGCCAGCAGTTACTCTCCTAAAACAGATACGCAGTATTTT
. TRBJ1-2 TRBV4-2 CASSQDMGSGDGYTF TGTGCCAGCAGCCAAGATATGGGGTCCGGGGATGGCTACACCTTC
. TRBJ1-3 TRBV6-1 CASSEGQFSGNTIYF TGTGCCAGCAGTGAAGGGCAGTTCTCTGGAAACACCATATATTTT
. TRBJ1-6 TRBV27 CASSLMGARSPLHF TGTGCCAGCAGTTTAATGGGGGCTCGGTCACCCCTCCACTTT
TRBD1 TRBJ2-5 TRBV10-3 CAIRGTGEFQETQYF TGTGCCATCAGGGGGACAGGGGAGTTTCAAGAGACCCAGTACTTC
TRBD2 TRBJ2-7 TRBV27 CASSSSSGGSYEQYF TGTGCCAGCAGTTCTTCTAGCGGGGGCTCCTACGAGCAGTACTTC
. TRBJ1-3 TRBV4-1 CASSQSPGTSGNTIYF TGCGCCAGCAGCCAATCCCCCGGGACTTCTGGAAACACCATATATTTT
. TRBJ1-1 TRBV5-1 CASSMGTMNTEAFF TGCGCCAGCAGCATGGGGACAATGAACACTGAAGCTTTCTTT